A selection of T cell receptor beta chains follows, all from one sample in a study of blood T cell repertoires in COVID-19. Sequenced by immunoSEQ multiplex PCR; TCRdb stores in-frame clones only, minus some. The sample comprises over 90,000 clones, 80% to 90% of which are singletons, and 15% to 20% rests with the top ten. Sequenced input: peripheral blood. The receptors shown here come from a human donor in a cohort sampled during active COVID-19. Both conserved end residues are part of each CDR3. D genes are given only for firm matches. Only part of the rows carry a size: once, few, many, or a class if the clone is expanded.

V	D	size	J	CDR3	DNA
TRBV24-1	-	-	TRBJ2-5	CATSLPSGVRETQYF	TGTGCCACCAGTCTCCCCTCCGGGGTAAGGGAGACCCAGTACTTC
TRBV28	TRBD1	-	TRBJ1-1	CASSGTDWVAFF	TGTGCCAGCTCCGGGACAGATTGGGTAGCTTTCTTT
TRBV21-1	-	-	TRBJ2-4	CASSKAQGTGRGLNIQYF	TGTGCCAGCAGCAAAGCGCAAGGGACAGGGAGAGGCTTAAACATTCAGTACTTC
TRBV19	TRBD1	-	TRBJ1-4	CASRVGQHNEKLFF	TGTGCCAGTAGAGTGGGACAGCATAATGAAAAACTGTTTTTT
TRBV2	TRBD2	-	TRBJ2-3	CASGGETSFDTQYF	TGTGCCAGTGGGGGGGAGACTAGTTTCGATACGCAGTATTTT
TRBV29-1	-	-	TRBJ2-1	CSDLRADEQFF	TGCAGCGACCTGCGGGCGGATGAGCAGTTCTTC
TRBV10-3	-	few	TRBJ2-1	CAISELHNEQFF	TGTGCCATCAGTGAACTACACAATGAGCAGTTCTTC
TRBV3-1/TRBV3-2	TRBD1	-	TRBJ2-5	CASSLRQGLPLRTQYF	TGTGCCAGCAGCCTGAGACAGGGATTACCACTTCGGACCCAGTACTTC
TRBV28	TRBD1	once	TRBJ2-7	CASSPIGQGSVYEQYF	TGTGCCAGCAGCCCAATCGGACAGGGGTCAGTCTACGAGCAGTACTTC
TRBV28	-	-	TRBJ1-3	CASTLLEVGAAGNTIYF	TGTGCCAGCACTTTACTAGAGGTGGGGGCCGCTGGAAACACCATATATTTT
TRBV27	-	-	TRBJ2-7	CASSFGIGAYEQYF	TGTGCCAGCAGTTTTGGCATCGGAGCCTACGAGCAGTACTTC
TRBV4-3	-	-	TRBJ1-1	CASSKRGGSAEAFF	TGCGCCAGCAGCAAACGGGGGGGGAGCGCTGAAGCTTTCTTT
TRBV3-1/TRBV3-2	-	-	TRBJ2-7	CASSQGPAGGSEQYF	TGTGCCAGCAGCCAAGGTCCGGCAGGGGGGTCCGAGCAGTACTTC
TRBV7-6	TRBD1	-	TRBJ2-7	CASSYGAGTGDYEQYF	TGTGCCAGCAGCTACGGTGCGGGGACAGGGGACTACGAGCAGTACTTC
TRBV5-1	-	-	TRBJ1-3	CASTKTGSSGNTIYF	TGCGCCAGCACGAAAACAGGGAGCTCTGGAAACACCATATATTTT
TRBV5-6	TRBD1	once	TRBJ1-2	CASSLAGDRGYYGYTF	TGTGCCAGCAGCTTGGCCGGAGACAGGGGCTACTATGGCTACACCTTC
TRBV12-5	-	once	TRBJ1-1	CASGFGGGAGDSIYTEAFF	TGTGCTAGTGGTTTTGGCGGGGGCGCGGGAGATAGCATATACACTGAAGCTTTCTTT
TRBV10-3	-	-	TRBJ2-3	CAISERGGTDTQYF	TGTGCCATCAGTGAGCGGGGTGGGACAGATACGCAGTATTTT
TRBV2	-	-	TRBJ2-3	CASSEIRREGTDTQYF	TGTGCCAGCAGTGAAATCAGGAGGGAGGGCACAGATACGCAGTATTTT
TRBV6-1	TRBD2	-	TRBJ2-5	CASSEARGAGVLETQYF	TGTGCCAGCAGTGAAGCGCGGGGGGCGGGAGTCCTAGAGACCCAGTACTTC
TRBV18	-	once	TRBJ1-5	CASSATDRGQPQHF	TGTGCCAGCTCAGCGACGGACCGGGGGCAGCCCCAGCATTTT
TRBV5-5	TRBD1	once	TRBJ2-7	CASREGQGAYEQYF	TGTGCCAGCAGGGAAGGACAGGGGGCATACGAGCAGTACTTC
TRBV5-1	TRBD1	once	TRBJ1-1	CASSLLGQGSGTEAFF	TGCGCCAGCAGCTTGCTGGGACAGGGGAGCGGCACTGAAGCTTTCTTT
TRBV2	TRBD1	-	TRBJ1-3	CASSEGTGDTIYF	TGTGCCAGCAGTGAGGGGACAGGGGACACCATATATTTT
TRBV7-2	-	-	TRBJ2-2	CASSLAGGMNTGELFF	TGTGCCAGCAGCTTAGCCGGAGGAATGAACACCGGGGAGCTGTTTTTT
TRBV9	TRBD2	-	TRBJ2-2	CASSAGTSPNTGELFF	TGTGCCAGCAGCGCCGGGACTAGCCCGAACACCGGGGAGCTGTTTTTT
TRBV11-3	TRBD1	once	TRBJ2-1	CASSSETGGSYNEQFF	TGTGCCAGCAGCTCCGAGACAGGGGGCTCCTACAATGAGCAGTTCTTC
TRBV4-2	-	-	TRBJ1-1	CASSHAEPNTEAFF	TGTGCCAGCAGCCATGCGGAGCCGAACACTGAAGCTTTCTTT
TRBV9	TRBD2	-	TRBJ2-1	CASQKPGTSNTNEQFF	TGTGCCAGCCAAAAACCAGGGACTAGCAATACGAATGAGCAGTTCTTC
TRBV3-1/TRBV3-2	TRBD2	-	TRBJ2-1	CASSQDGGLAGGLYNEQFF	TGTGCCAGCAGCCAAGATGGTGGTCTAGCGGGAGGGCTCTACAATGAGCAGTTCTTC
TRBV5-4	-	-	TRBJ1-2	CASSLGGGGLEANYGYTF	TGTGCCAGCAGCTTGGGGGGGGGCGGATTGGAGGCCAACTATGGCTACACCTTC
TRBV28	-	-	TRBJ2-2	CASSARDTGTGELFF	TGTGCCAGCAGTGCCCGGGACACGGGCACCGGGGAGCTGTTTTTT
TRBV9	-	once	TRBJ1-1	CASSVDGAGEAFF	TGTGCCAGCAGCGTAGATGGGGCGGGGGAGGCTTTCTTT
TRBV3-1/TRBV3-2	TRBD2	-	TRBJ2-3	CASSQRGLAGTQYF	TGTGCCAGCAGCCAAAGGGGACTAGCGGGGACGCAGTATTTT
TRBV9	-	-	TRBJ1-2	CASSAEGGGGNYGYTF	TGTGCCAGCAGCGCCGAGGGAGGGGGAGGCAACTATGGCTACACCTTC
TRBV9	TRBD1	-	TRBJ2-1	CASSQLKGAPYNEQFF	TGTGCCAGCAGCCAATTGAAGGGGGCCCCCTACAATGAGCAGTTCTTC
TRBV4-1	TRBD2	-	TRBJ2-3	CASSQDGPGGQYF	TGCGCCAGCAGCCAAGATGGTCCGGGAGGGCAGTATTTT
TRBV7-8	TRBD2	-	TRBJ2-3	CASSLGLAGDREWADTQYF	TGTGCCAGCAGCCTGGGACTAGCGGGAGATCGGGAATGGGCAGATACGCAGTATTTT
TRBV28	-	-	TRBJ2-7	CAVSGTGFSYEQYF	TGTGCTGTCTCCGGGACTGGGTTCTCCTACGAGCAGTACTTC
TRBV27	-	-	TRBJ1-2	CASSSSSGVLRYGYTF	TGTGCCAGCAGTTCTTCCTCAGGGGTGCTTAGATATGGCTACACCTTC
TRBV29-1	TRBD2	-	TRBJ2-1	CSVVAGGPNEQFF	TGCAGCGTTGTGGCGGGAGGGCCCAATGAGCAGTTCTTC
TRBV28	TRBD1	-	TRBJ2-7	CASSSRQGLYSYEQYF	TGTGCCAGCAGTTCAAGACAGGGGTTATACTCCTACGAGCAGTACTTC
TRBV20-1	TRBD2	-	TRBJ2-7	CSASPPLAGHEQYF	TGCAGTGCTAGTCCCCCACTAGCGGGACACGAGCAGTACTTC
TRBV7-9	TRBD1	-	TRBJ2-7	CASSAPGQGGGSEQYF	TGTGCCAGCAGCGCTCCGGGACAGGGAGGAGGCAGCGAGCAGTACTTC
TRBV4-3	TRBD2	-	TRBJ2-3	CASSHTSGRGTDTQYF	TGCGCCAGCAGCCATACTAGCGGGAGGGGCACAGATACGCAGTATTTT
TRBV18	-	-	TRBJ1-4	CASSPLRQSNEKLFF	TGTGCCAGCTCACCACTGCGACAGAGTAATGAAAAACTGTTTTTT
TRBV21-1	-	-	TRBJ2-7	CASSETGTGSYEQYF	TGTGCCAGCAGCGAAACCGGGACAGGCTCCTACGAGCAGTACTTC
TRBV11-2	-	-	TRBJ2-7	CASSLGRVYEQYF	TGTGCCAGCAGCTTAGGGCGGGTCTACGAGCAGTACTTC
TRBV6-5	-	-	TRBJ1-2	CASGPGYGYTF	TGTGCCAGCGGTCCCGGGTATGGCTACACCTTC
TRBV7-3	TRBD2	-	TRBJ2-3	CASSLYREGLTDTQYF	TGTGCCAGCAGCTTATACCGGGAGGGCCTGACAGATACGCAGTATTTT
TRBV15	-	-	TRBJ1-1	CATSRDLGGYTEAFF	TGTGCCACCAGCAGAGATCTCGGGGGGTACACTGAAGCTTTCTTT
TRBV7-9	-	-	TRBJ2-5	CASSPPRSKTQYF	TGTGCCAGCTCGCCTCCCCGGAGCAAGACCCAGTACTTC
TRBV19	-	-	TRBJ1-1	CASSISRTVRMNTEAFF	TGTGCCAGTAGTATATCACGGACAGTTCGAATGAACACTGAAGCTTTCTTT
TRBV29-1	TRBD1	-	TRBJ2-5	CSLRKGTGEETQYF	TGCAGCCTCCGCAAAGGGACAGGGGAAGAGACCCAGTACTTC